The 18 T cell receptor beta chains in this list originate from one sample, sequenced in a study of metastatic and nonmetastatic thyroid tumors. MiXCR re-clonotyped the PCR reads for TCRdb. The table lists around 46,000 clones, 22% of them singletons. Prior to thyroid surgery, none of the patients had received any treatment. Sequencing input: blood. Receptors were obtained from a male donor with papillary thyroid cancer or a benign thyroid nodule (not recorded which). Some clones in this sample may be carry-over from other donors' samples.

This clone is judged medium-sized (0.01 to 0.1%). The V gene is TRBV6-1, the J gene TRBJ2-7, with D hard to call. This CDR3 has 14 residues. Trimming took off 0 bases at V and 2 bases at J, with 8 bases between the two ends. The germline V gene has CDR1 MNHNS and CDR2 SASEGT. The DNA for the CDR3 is TGTGCCAGCAGTGAAGCTCAGGAAGCCTACGAGCAGTACTTC. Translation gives CASSEAQEAYEQYF.

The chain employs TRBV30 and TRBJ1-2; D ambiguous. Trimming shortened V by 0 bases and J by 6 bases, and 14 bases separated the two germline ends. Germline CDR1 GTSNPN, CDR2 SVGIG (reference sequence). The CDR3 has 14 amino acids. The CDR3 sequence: CAWSVVFDGDGYTF. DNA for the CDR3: TGTGCCTGGAGTGTAGTTTTCGACGGCGATGGCTACACCTTC.

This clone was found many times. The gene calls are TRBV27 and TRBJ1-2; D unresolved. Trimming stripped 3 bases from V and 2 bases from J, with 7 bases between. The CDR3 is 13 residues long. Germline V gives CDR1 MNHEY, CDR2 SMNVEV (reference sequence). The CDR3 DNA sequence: TGTGCCAGCAGTTTGGTACCGAACTATGGCTACACCTTC. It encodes CASSLVPNYGYTF.

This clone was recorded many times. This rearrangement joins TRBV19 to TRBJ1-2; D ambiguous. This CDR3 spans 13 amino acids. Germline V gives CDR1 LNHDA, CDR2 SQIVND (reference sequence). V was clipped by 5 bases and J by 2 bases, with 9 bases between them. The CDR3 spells CASSWFANYGYTF. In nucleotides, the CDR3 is TGTGCCAGTAGTTGGTTCGCGAACTATGGCTACACCTTC.

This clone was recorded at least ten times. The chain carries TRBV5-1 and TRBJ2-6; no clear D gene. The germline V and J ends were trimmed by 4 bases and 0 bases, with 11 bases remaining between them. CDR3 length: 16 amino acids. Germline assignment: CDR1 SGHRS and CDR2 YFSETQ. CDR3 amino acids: CASSDPALSGANVLTF. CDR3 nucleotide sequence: TGCGCCAGCAGCGACCCAGCCCTCTCTGGGGCCAACGTCCTGACTTTC.

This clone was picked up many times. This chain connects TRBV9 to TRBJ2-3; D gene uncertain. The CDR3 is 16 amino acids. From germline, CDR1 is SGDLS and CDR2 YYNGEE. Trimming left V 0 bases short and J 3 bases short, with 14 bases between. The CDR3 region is CASSVGVGSGTDTQYF. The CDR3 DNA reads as TGTGCCAGCAGCGTAGGGGTCGGCAGTGGAACAGATACGCAGTATTTT. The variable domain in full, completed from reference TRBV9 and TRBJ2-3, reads DSGVTQTPKHLITATGQRVTLRCSPRSGDLSVYWYQQSLDQGLQFLIQYYNGEERAKGNILERFSAQQFPDLHSELNLSSLELGDSALYFCASSVGVGSGTDTQYFGPGTRLTVL.

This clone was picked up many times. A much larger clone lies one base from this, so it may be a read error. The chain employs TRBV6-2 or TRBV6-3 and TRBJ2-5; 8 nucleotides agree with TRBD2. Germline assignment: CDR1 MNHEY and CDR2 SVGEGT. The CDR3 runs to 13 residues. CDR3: CAGSPTSGETQYF. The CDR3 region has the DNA TGTGCCGGCAGCCCTACTAGCGGAGAGACCCAGTACTTC.

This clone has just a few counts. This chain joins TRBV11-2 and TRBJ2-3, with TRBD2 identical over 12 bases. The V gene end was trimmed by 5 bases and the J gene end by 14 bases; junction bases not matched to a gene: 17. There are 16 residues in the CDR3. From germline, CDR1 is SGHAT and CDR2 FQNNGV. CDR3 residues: CASSVTSGGGPGFWYF. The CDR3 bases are TGTGCCAGCAGCGTGACTAGCGGGGGTGGGCCTGGGTTTTGGTATTTT.

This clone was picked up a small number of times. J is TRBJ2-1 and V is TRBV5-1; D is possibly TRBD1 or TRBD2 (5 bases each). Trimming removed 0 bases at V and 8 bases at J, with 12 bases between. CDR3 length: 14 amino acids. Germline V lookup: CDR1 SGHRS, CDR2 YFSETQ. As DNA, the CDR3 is TGCGCCAGCAGCTTGGTGGGACCAGGTGATGAGCAGTTCTTC. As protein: CASSLVGPGDEQFF.

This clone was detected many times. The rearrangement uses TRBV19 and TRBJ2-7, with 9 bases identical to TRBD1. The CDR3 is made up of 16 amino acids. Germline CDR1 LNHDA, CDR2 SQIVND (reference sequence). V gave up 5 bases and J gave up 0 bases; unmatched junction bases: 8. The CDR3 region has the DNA TGTGCCAGTAGTTCTATTGGGACAGGGAGCTCCTACGAGCAGTACTTC. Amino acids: CASSSIGTGSSYEQYF.

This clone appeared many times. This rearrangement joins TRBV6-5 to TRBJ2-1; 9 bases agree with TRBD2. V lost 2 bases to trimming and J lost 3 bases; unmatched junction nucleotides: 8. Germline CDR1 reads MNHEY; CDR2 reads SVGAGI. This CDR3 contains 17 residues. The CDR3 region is CASSYPPWTSDYNEQFF. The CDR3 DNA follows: TGTGCCAGCAGTTACCCGCCATGGACTAGCGACTACAATGAGCAGTTCTTC.

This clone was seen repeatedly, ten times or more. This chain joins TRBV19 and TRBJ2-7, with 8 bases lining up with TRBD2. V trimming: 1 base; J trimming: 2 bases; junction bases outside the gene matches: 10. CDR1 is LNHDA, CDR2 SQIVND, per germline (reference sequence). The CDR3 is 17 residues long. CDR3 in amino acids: CASSIGSQRESTYEQYF. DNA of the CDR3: TGTGCCAGTAGTATAGGATCCCAGCGGGAGTCGACCTACGAGCAGTACTTC.

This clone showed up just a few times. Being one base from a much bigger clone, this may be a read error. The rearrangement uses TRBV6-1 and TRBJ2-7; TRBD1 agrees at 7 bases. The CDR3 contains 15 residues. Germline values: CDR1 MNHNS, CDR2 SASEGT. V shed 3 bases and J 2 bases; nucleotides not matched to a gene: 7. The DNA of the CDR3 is TGTGCCAGCAGTGATATTACAGGGGCCCCCTACGAGCAGTACTTC. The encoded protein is CASSDITGAPYEQYF.

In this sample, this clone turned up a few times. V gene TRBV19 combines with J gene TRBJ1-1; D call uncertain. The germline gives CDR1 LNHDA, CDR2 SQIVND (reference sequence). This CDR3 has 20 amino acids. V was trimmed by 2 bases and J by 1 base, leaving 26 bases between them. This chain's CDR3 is CASSIKLREPGIRKNTEAFF. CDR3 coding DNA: TGTGCCAGTAGTATAAAGTTAAGGGAACCTGGAATTCGGAAGAACACTGAAGCTTTCTTT.

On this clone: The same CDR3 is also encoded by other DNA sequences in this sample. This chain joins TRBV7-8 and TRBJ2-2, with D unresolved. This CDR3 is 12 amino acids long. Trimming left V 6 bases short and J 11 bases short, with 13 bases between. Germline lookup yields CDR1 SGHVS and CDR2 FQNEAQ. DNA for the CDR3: TGTGCCAGCAGACCTAGAATCGGTGAGCTGTTTTTT. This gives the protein CASRPRIGELFF.

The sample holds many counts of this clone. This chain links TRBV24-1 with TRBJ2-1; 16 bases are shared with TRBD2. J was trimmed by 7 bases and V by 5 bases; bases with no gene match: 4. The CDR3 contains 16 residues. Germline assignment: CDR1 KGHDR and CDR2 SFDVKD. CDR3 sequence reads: CATSASGLAGGNEQFF. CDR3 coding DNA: TGTGCCACCAGTGCCTCGGGACTAGCGGGGGGGAATGAGCAGTTCTTC.

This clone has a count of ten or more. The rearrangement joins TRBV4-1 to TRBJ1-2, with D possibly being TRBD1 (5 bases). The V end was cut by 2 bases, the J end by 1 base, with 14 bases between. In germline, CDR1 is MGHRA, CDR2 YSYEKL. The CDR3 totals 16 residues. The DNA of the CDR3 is TGCGCCAGCAGCCAACCGACGCGGGGGGGTAACTATGGCTACACCTTC. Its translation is CASSQPTRGGNYGYTF.

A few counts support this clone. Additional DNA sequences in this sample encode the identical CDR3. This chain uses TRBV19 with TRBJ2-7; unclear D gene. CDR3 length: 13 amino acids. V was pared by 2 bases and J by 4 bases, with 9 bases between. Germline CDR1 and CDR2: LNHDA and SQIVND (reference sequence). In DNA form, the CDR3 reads TGTGCCAGTAGTATAACCAGAGGTTACGAGCAGTACTTC. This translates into CASSITRGYEQYF.